The 27 T cell receptor beta chains below all came from one sample that was sequenced in a study of T-cell memory formation after mild COVID-19 (dated by TCRdb to the early 2020s). To prepare the library, 5' RACE was applied. TCRdb records Illumina NovaSeq 6000 as the sequencer. Using fastp at Q25 and MiXCR, TCRdb reprocessed the public reads and kept productive beta chains. Rows matching on CDR3 protein sequence are summarized as one entry with the most common DNA and genes. The sample table holds about 430,000 distinct CDR3 sequences, of which around 24% were seen once. Around 8.8% of the sample comes from the top ten. What was sequenced was PBMCs or a T cell subset sorted from them (not recorded which). The origin of the receptors is an adult woman who had mild COVID-19 (a few samples of this study predate the infection). The sample titles of this study are shuffled in the database, so cell type and time point are left out; the donor was told from shared clones.

The gene calls are TRBV7-9 and TRBJ2-3; D gene unclear. This CDR3 comprises 13 residues. Trimming stripped 5 bases from V and 5 bases from J, with 11 bases between. In germline, CDR1 is SEHNR, CDR2 FQNEAQ (reference sequence). The CDR3 nucleotides read TGTGCCAGCAGCCCCTCCCCCGGAGATACGCAGTATTTT. It specifies CASSPSPGDTQYF.

This clonotype has just a few counts. V is TRBV20-1 and J is TRBJ2-7, with D hard to call. Trimming removed 0 bases at V and 8 bases at J, with 14 bases between. Germline assignment: CDR1 DFQATT and CDR2 SNEGSKA (reference sequence). There are 13 residues in the CDR3. CDR3 in amino acids: CSARDPPGLKQYF. DNA of the CDR3: TGCAGTGCTAGAGACCCCCCAGGTCTGAAGCAGTACTTC.

The chain joins TRBV12-3 or TRBV12-4 to TRBJ1-1; no clear D gene. The CDR3 runs 14 residues. V was shortened by 6 bases and J by 1 base, with 12 bases between the two germline ends. Here the CDR3 reads CASSHSDRNTEAFF. CDR3 DNA sequence: TGTGCCAGCAGCCACTCGGACCGGAACACTGAAGCTTTCTTT.

This clonotype was picked up many times. The chain uses TRBV27 and TRBJ2-7; no reliable D call. Looked up from germline, CDR1 is MNHEY and CDR2 is SMNVEV (reference sequence). Trimming cost V 8 bases and J 2 bases, with 13 bases left between them. The CDR3 spans 13 residues. The CDR3 sequence: CASSLDPAYEQYF. The CDR3 region has the DNA TGTGCCAGCTCCTTAGACCCGGCCTACGAGCAGTACTTC.

In its sample, this clonotype was seen a few times. The V call is TRBV12-3 or TRBV12-4, the J call TRBJ2-7; 8 positions agree with TRBD2. The CDR3 runs to 19 residues. Trimming cost V 5 bases and J 4 bases; bases outside gene matches: 22. The DNA for the CDR3 is TGTGCCAGCAGTCTGCCACCGCAGTTTTTAACGGGGGGGCGTTACGAGCAGTACTTC. As protein: CASSLPPQFLTGGRYEQYF.

This chain uses TRBV4-1 with TRBJ2-1; 7 nucleotides agree with TRBD2. The CDR3 has 15 amino acids. Germline values: CDR1 MGHRA, CDR2 YSYEKL. J lost 7 bases, V lost 3 bases, and 9 bases had no gene match. The CDR3 here is CASSQAVPAGNEQFF. In DNA, the CDR3 is TGCGCCAGCAGCCAGGCTGTTCCAGCGGGAAATGAGCAGTTCTTC.

This clonotype was counted at least ten times. The chain carries TRBV3-1 and TRBJ2-2, with D unclear. The V gene's germline CDR1 is LGHDT and CDR2 YNNKEL (reference sequence). Trimming removed 0 bases at V and 4 bases at J, with 6 bases between. The CDR3 sequence is 14 residues long. The CDR3 here is CASSQERVTGELFF. CDR3 sequence (DNA): TGTGCCAGCAGCCAAGAGAGAGTCACCGGGGAGCTGTTTTTT.

The chain has TRBV5-1 and TRBJ2-2; 7 positions agree with TRBD1. Germline V CDR1 and CDR2: SGHRS, YFSETQ. J lost 5 bases, V lost 4 bases, and 8 bases had no gene match. The length of the CDR3 is 15 residues. The CDR3 coding sequence is TGCGCCAGCAGCCTCGACAGGGTGGATACCGGGGAGCTGTTTTTT. It yields the protein CASSLDRVDTGELFF.

The J gene is TRBJ2-7, the V gene TRBV2; D uncertain. This CDR3 is 13 amino acids long. CDR1 and CDR2 (germline): SNHLY, FYNNEI. The V gene lost 2 bases and the J gene lost 3 bases, with 8 bases spanning the gap. The CDR3, as DNA: TGTGCCAGCAGTGAATATCCCCACTACGAGCAGTACTTC. It encodes CASSEYPHYEQYF. The full variable domain, with the rest looked up from reference TRBV2 and TRBJ2-7, is EPEVTQTPSHQVTQMGQEVILRCVPISNHLYFYWYRQILGQKVEFLVSFYNNEISEKSEIFDDQFSVERPDGSNFTLKIRSTKLEDSAMYFCASSEYPHYEQYFGPGTRLTVT.

The chain is built from TRBV12-3 or TRBV12-4 and TRBJ1-5; TRBD1 agrees at 9 bases. V was clipped by 5 bases and J by 1 base; unmatched bases: 0. The CDR3 runs 14 residues. DNA for the CDR3: TGTGCCAGCAGTGGACAGGGGAGCAATCAGCCCCAGCATTTT. This sequence encodes CASSGQGSNQPQHF.

In this sample, this clonotype turned up many times. This chain connects TRBV19 to TRBJ1-5; 7 bases are shared with TRBD1. Germline V gives CDR1 LNHDA, CDR2 SQIVND (reference sequence). The length of the CDR3 is 14 residues. V was pared by 10 bases and J by 9 bases, with 15 bases of the junction left unmatched. CDR3 bases: TGTGCCACCAACTTCGGACAGGCTCAATGGCCCCAGCATTTT. This translates into CATNFGQAQWPQHF. The full variable domain, completed using reference TRBV19 and TRBJ1-5, is DGGITQSPKYLFRKEGQNVTLSCEQNLNHDAMYWYRQDPGQGLRLIYYSQIVNDFQKGDIAEGYSVSREKKESFPLTVTSAQKNPTAFYLCATNFGQAQWPQHFGDGTRLSIL.

This clonotype has a handful of counts. The CDR3 DNA reads TGTGCCAGCTGGGGGGTCGCCAACTACGAGCAGTACTTC. It is translated as CASWGVANYEQYF. The V call is TRBV2, the J call TRBJ2-7, with D maybe TRBD2 (6 bases). The CDR3 sequence is 13 residues long. V lost 8 bases to trimming and J lost 3 bases, with 14 bases between them. Germline CDR1 and CDR2: SNHLY and FYNNEI.

As to this clonotype: A read error may produce the germline difference seen at one junction end. The V gene is TRBV7-2, the J gene TRBJ2-3; no firm D call. The CDR3 covers 13 residues. Germline V gene sequence: CDR1 SGHTA, CDR2 FQGNSA. The CDR3 DNA reads as TGTGCCAGCAGCCCGCATCTTCCGAAAACGCGGTATTTT. Translation gives CASSPHLPKTRYF.

This CDR3 reads CASSLGLGGRYGYTF. The CDR3 DNA reads TGTGCCAGCAGCTTAGGCCTTGGGGGGCGCTATGGCTACACCTTC. This chain uses TRBV7-2 with TRBJ1-2, with D possibly being TRBD1 (6 bases). V shed 1 base and J shed 4 bases, with 13 bases lying between them. Germline loops: CDR1 SGHTA, CDR2 FQGNSA. The CDR3 is 15 residues long.

The chain joins TRBV2 to TRBJ2-4, with D unclear. This CDR3 is built from 16 residues. With 0 bases removed from V and 2 bases from J, the gap between germline ends came to 11 bases. The germline V gene has CDR1 SNHLY and CDR2 FYNNEI. The CDR3 DNA is TGTGCCAGCAGTGAAGCGCTTCTGAGTACCAAAAACATTCAGTACTTC. Residues: CASSEALLSTKNIQYF.

This clonotype was observed at least ten times. The chain links TRBV5-1 to TRBJ1-1; TRBD1 aligns across 7 bases. CDR3 length equals 14 residues. V shed 4 bases, J shed 3 bases, and the junction held 6 bases outside the gene matches. CDR1 and CDR2 from the germline V gene are SGHRS and YFSETQ. CDR3 region: CASSAGTDHTEAFF. CDR3 DNA sequence: TGCGCCAGCAGCGCCGGGACAGACCACACTGAAGCTTTCTTT.

The gene calls are TRBV24-1 and TRBJ1-2; TRBD1 matches 7 bases. Unmatched junction bases numbered 7, after V lost 4 bases and J lost 3 bases. This CDR3 has 15 amino acids. CDR1 KGHDR and CDR2 SFDVKD come from the germline V gene. In nucleotides, the CDR3 is TGTGCCACCAGTGAGGGCAGGGGGTCGGACTATGGCTACACCTTC. Translating gives CATSEGRGSDYGYTF.

This chain connects TRBV29-1 to TRBJ2-1; TRBD2 agrees at 8 bases. The CDR3 contains 16 residues. Trimming removed 2 bases from V and 3 bases from J; junction bases left unmatched: 9. Per germline, CDR1 SQVTM and CDR2 ANQGSEA. CDR3 coding DNA: TGCAGCGTTGAATGGGCGACTAGCGCCAACTACAATGAGCAGTTCTTC. Translated, it gives CSVEWATSANYNEQFF.

The chain employs TRBV5-1 and TRBJ1-4, with D uncertain. Per the germline V gene, CDR1 is SGHRS and CDR2 is YFSETQ. The germline V and J ends were trimmed by 0 bases and 4 bases, with 10 bases remaining between them. The CDR3 length is 15 residues. The CDR3 region has the DNA TGCGCCAGCAGCTTGGGCAGACGGTATAATGAAAAACTGTTTTTT. Translated, it gives CASSLGRRYNEKLFF.

The CDR3 spells CSFGTGNTGELFF. The CDR3 region has the DNA TGCAGCTTTGGGACGGGGAACACCGGGGAGCTGTTTTTT. V gene TRBV29-1 combines with J gene TRBJ2-2; D tentatively reads TRBD1 or TRBD2 (5 bases each). Between the trimmed V and J ends, which lost 8 bases and 1 base, there was a span of 11 bases. Germline values: CDR1 SQVTM, CDR2 ANQGSEA. The CDR3 has 13 amino acids.

The genes are TRBV9 and TRBJ2-5; 8 nucleotides match TRBD2. The V gene end was trimmed by 1 base and the J gene end by 3 bases; junction bases not matched to a gene: 8. Germline lookup yields CDR1 SGDLS and CDR2 YYNGEE. The CDR3 is made up of 16 amino acids. The CDR3 is CASSVLDGRAEETQYF. The CDR3 region has the DNA TGTGCCAGCAGCGTATTGGACGGGAGGGCCGAAGAGACCCAGTACTTC. The whole variable domain, filled in from reference TRBV9 and TRBJ2-5, reads DSGVTQTPKHLITATGQRVTLRCSPRSGDLSVYWYQQSLDQGLQFLIQYYNGEERAKGNILERFSAQQFPDLHSELNLSSLELGDSALYFCASSVLDGRAEETQYFGPGTRLLVL.

This clonotype was detected a few times. The V gene is TRBV29-1, the J gene TRBJ2-7, with 7 nucleotides matching TRBD2. This CDR3 spans 11 amino acids. The germline V gene has CDR1 SQVTM and CDR2 ANQGSEA. V shed 6 bases and J 4 bases; nucleotides not matched to a gene: 3. CDR3 sequence reads: CSVGLEYEQYF. The DNA of the CDR3 is TGCAGCGTAGGACTAGAGTACGAGCAGTACTTC.

V gene TRBV7-2 combines with J gene TRBJ1-3; D is uncertain. The germline V gene encodes CDR1 SGHTA and CDR2 FQGNSA. Trimming pared 4 bases from V and 4 bases from J, leaving 8 bases between. This CDR3 region has 13 residues. The chain's CDR3 is CASSSQTGNTIYF. The CDR3 DNA reads as TGTGCCAGCAGCTCGCAGACCGGAAACACCATATATTTT.

This rearrangement joins TRBV5-1 to TRBJ2-1, with 9 bases aligning to TRBD2. V shed 4 bases and J 1 base; nucleotides not matched to a gene: 6. The CDR3 runs to 16 residues. In germline, CDR1 is SGHRS, CDR2 YFSETQ. This CDR3 is CASSRLAGASYNEQFF. The CDR3 DNA is TGCGCCAGCAGCCGATTAGCGGGAGCGTCCTACAATGAGCAGTTCTTC.

The chain combines TRBV5-1 with TRBJ1-1; no clear D. The CDR3 consists of 14 residues. V was clipped by 2 bases and J by 0 bases, with 8 bases between them. CDR1 SGHRS and CDR2 YFSETQ come from the germline V gene. CDR3 DNA sequence: TGCGCCAGCAGCTTCCAGCGGGTGAACACTGAAGCTTTCTTT. It encodes CASSFQRVNTEAFF.

The rearrangement links TRBV3-1 to TRBJ2-1, with 11 positions matching TRBD2. The CDR3 length is 16 residues. The V segment lost 3 bases and the J segment 9 bases; nucleotides outside the gene matches: 10. In germline, CDR1 is LGHDT, CDR2 YNNKEL (reference sequence). Here the CDR3 DNA reads TGTGCCAGCAGCCATTACGTAGCGGGAGGGTTGGGTGAGCAGTTCTTC. It specifies CASSHYVAGGLGEQFF.

This chain's CDR3 is CATSDSGTGGRNEQFF. The CDR3 DNA sequence: TGTGCCACCAGTGATTCCGGGACAGGGGGCAGGAATGAGCAGTTCTTC. J is TRBJ2-1 and V is TRBV24-1, with 12 nucleotides matching TRBD1. Germline CDR1 reads KGHDR; CDR2 reads SFDVKD. V gave up 2 bases and J gave up 7 bases; unmatched junction bases: 5. CDR3 length: 16 amino acids.